This T cell receptor beta chain was sequenced for a study of cytomegalovirus exposure and HLA in healthy donors (dated by TCRdb to the late 2010s). For the wider study: An earlier analysis of more than 550 of the donors reported 250 to 350 Gb of sequence data and 95 million to 130 million unique TCR beta sequences obtained from around 170 million T cells. An early release covering roughly 580 HLA-typed donors comprised 300 to 350 gigabases of sequencing data and around 85 million unique TCR sequences. Of the roughly 400 genotyped donors, roughly 85% fell in the genetic ancestry cluster associated with self-reported Caucasian donors. The study aimed to test whether cataloging public T cell receptors could reveal signatures of past pathogen exposure. The study profiled the T cell repertoires of 666 subjects by immunosequencing and related them to cytomegalovirus serostatus. Along with the roughly 670-subject first cohort, a separate validation cohort of over a hundred different subjects was used. To predict cytomegalovirus infection status, the study combined high-throughput TCR immunosequencing, statistical association of individual TCRs with disease status, and machine learning. To study patterns of TCR occurrence, a later analysis re-analyzed previously published TCR beta repertoires from several hundred donors and added high-resolution HLA genotyping. Rather than using new phenotypic data, the later analysis identified candidate immune exposures from TCR beta sequences and from how often those sequences occurred across donors. In an earlier analysis of roughly 540 of the donors, high-throughput TCR beta sequencing was used to judge whether each TCR beta V gene segment behaved as functional or pseudogenic. Donor age, sex, ethnicity and CMV serostatus were collected together with the repertoire data. Genome-wide SNP genotypes for about 55% of the 666 donors were used in a later genetic analysis, which treated that subset as a discovery cohort. All discovery cohort repertoires had been generated on a single sequencing platform. HLA typing included class I and class II loci at four-digit resolution. The number of typed donors differed by locus: about 629-640 for A, B, C, DRB1 and DQB1; approximately 530 for DQA1; fewer than 610 for DPA1; and 450 to 480 for DPB1. Several DR-DQ haplotypes were handled as single units for association and clustering because linkage in the cohort was strong. Among some 400 genotyped donors of the cohort, an average of approximately 240,000 unique TCR beta nucleotide sequences was sequenced per donor, of which approximately 19% were non-productive. What the work shows at the level of the full study, not this receptor alone: In a later genetic analysis, a missense DCLRE1C variant was associated with V-gene and J-gene trimming of TCR beta chains, and the association was replicated in an independent cohort. The only immune exposure information available for the cohort was CMV serostatus. Cytomegalovirus status was reported to be diagnosed by the classifier with high specificity and sensitivity in both the original and validation cohorts. Some IMGT-functional V segments, including TRBV6-2 and TRBV6-3, could not be distinguished by the 87-base-pair reads and were therefore excluded. A further reported finding was that TCR beta sequences accurately predicted the HLA-A and HLA-B alleles for most subjects in the first cohort. A later analysis reported that several top co-occurrence clusters appeared linked to parvovirus B19, influenza, CMV and Epstein-Barr virus. Broadly in line with IMGT annotations, most TCR beta V segments showed up in productive rearrangements about 90% or about 30% of the time in an earlier analysis of 450 to 600 of the donors. When HLA alleles, especially DR and DQ, strongly co-occurred, attributing TCR associations to individual alleles was difficult. Because counts were too low, about 15 rarely observed V segments, including chromosome 9 orphons, were left out of the earlier analysis of 587 of the donors. In a later analysis, most CMV-associated TCR beta chains were found to appear HLA-restricted, with HLA associations seemingly driven largely by CMV exposure. A later analysis found that TCR association rates varied across HLA loci, with DRB1 alleles showing the most associated TCRs and HLA-C alleles the fewest. Compared with equally common non-associated chains, HLA-associated TCR beta chains in a later analysis were more clonally expanded and had lower generation probabilities. According to the authors, the approach could potentially be generalized to other disease states and immunological phenotypes. Most TCR sequences were observed very rarely across donors, whereas some public TCRs were present in many individuals. HLA typing was unavailable for some donors at each locus, so association tests used only the typed subset. A later genetic analysis reported fewer N-insertions in productive TCRs among donors in an Asian-associated ancestry cluster than the approximately 670-donor mean. The presence/absence analyses assumed that sequencing depth was roughly uniform across donors, and that assumption may not be true. In a later analysis, some 18,000 TCR beta sequences were associated with specific HLA alleles at a false discovery rate of 0.05. A group of highly shared sequence variants was considered likely to be a technical artifact of the sequencing pipeline. A total of 164 TCR beta chains were listed by the study as associated with cytomegalovirus. In this cohort, only TCR beta chains were sequenced, and detectable features were limited by the absence of alpha or paired-chain data. In vitro tests confirmed that three of the cytomegalovirus-associated TCR beta chains recognize cytomegalovirus antigens. Linkage disequilibrium might explain the correlated functional status among segregating V segments, but an unknown experimental factor could not be excluded.

Library prep was done by the immunoSEQ multiplex PCR assay. A mixture of 60 forward primers for TCR Vbeta segments and 13 reverse primers for TCR Jbeta segments was used in the multiplex PCR. Amplification of the CDR3 region of rearranged TCR beta genes was performed with a multiplex PCR assay on genomic DNA. The amplified TCR beta libraries were sequenced on the Illumina HiSeq System as 87-base-pair reads. The authors processed their data as follows. A later analysis counted about 82 million unique TCR beta chains across the 550 to 750 repertoires, and roughly 9.9 million of these chains were shared by at least two donors. Raw reads were error-corrected and collapsed into unique sequences by a nearest-neighbor algorithm in which closely related sequences were merged to remove PCR and sequencing errors. To assign V, D and J gene segments, CDR3 sequences were aligned to IMGT reference sequences. Each retained sequence needed at least a six-nucleotide match to both a V gene segment and a J gene segment. A rearrangement was called productive if the CDR3 had no stop codons and remained in frame with V and J, and every other rearrangement was called non-productive. Following IMGT convention, CDR3 was defined as the stretch from the second conserved V-encoded cysteine to the conserved J-encoded phenylalanine. The earlier analysis of about 590 of the donors excluded sequences that lacked an unambiguous match to a single V gene segment. An earlier analysis of just under 600 of the donors called V segments functional above 56.7% productive rearrangements and segregating when the between-donor standard deviation exceeded 5%. A statistical classification framework was developed to diagnose cytomegalovirus status using the catalog of TCR beta chain sequences. V and J gene assignment, in a later analysis, came from comparing TCR nucleotide sequences with IMGT/GENE-DB human TR gene sequences. In a later analysis, CDR3 sequences and most-parsimonious VDJ recombination scenarios were assigned using the TCRdist pipeline. In a later analysis, each TCR beta chain was defined by its CDR3 amino acid sequence together with its V-gene family, and reads without a unique V-gene family were excluded. As a way to deal with suspected cross-contamination and a sequencing artifact, a later analysis dropped 640 or so nucleotide sequences that were highly shared and had low generation probability. A later analysis calculated a clonal expansion index for each public chain from normalized within-repertoire ranks of inferred template counts. A later analysis computed generation probabilities with a VDJ recombination model fitted to out-of-frame rearrangements, and checked the results against IGoR. A later analysis scored TCR-TCR, TCR-HLA and TCR-CMV co-occurrence with hypergeometric tests, applying a repertoire-size bias correction to TCR pairs. False discovery rates were estimated in a later analysis by permuting HLA or CMV assignments 20 times. A later analysis grouped co-occurring TCRs with DBSCAN, adding TCRdist sequence similarity when clustering within HLA-allele-positive subsets. Repertoires with fewer than 30,000 or more than 120,000 public chains, plus five repertoires with anomalous nucleotide sharing, were excluded from co-occurrence clustering. TCRdb re-hosts the immuneACCESS table, in-frame sequences only. Its copies lack some clones; in the studies checked, an unresolved V gene accounts for under half of them, and the cause for the rest is not known. V and J calls plus clone size are reproduced from that table; the DNA served to infer D and trimming. The sample records about 160,000 clones, 80% of which are singletons. The ten top clones hold about 1.3% of the sample.

At the junction V is shortened by 4 bases and J by 8 bases; bases outside the gene matches: 8. Via the germline V gene, CDR1 is SGHTA and CDR2 FQGNSA. The CDR3 holds 15 amino acids from the cysteine to the phenylalanine. The read is trimmed to its CDR3 DNA, 45 bases read in frame from base 1. Worth noting for this clone: Its target antigen remains unknown. No base qualities exist here, and no much larger clone lies one base off it.

The cohort was made up of roughly 670 healthy bone marrow donors. At the time of sampling, every cohort member was nominally healthy, though immune exposures that went unrecorded were likely present. The donor was CMV seronegative and was included in the group of around 320 seronegative cohort members. A peripheral blood sample was provided by each donor, and peripheral blood mononuclear cells were used for TCR beta sequencing. Genomic DNA extraction from the blood cell samples was performed with the Qiagen DNeasy Blood Extraction Kit. This sequence was found in a man aged 25 to 45 in good health and CMV-seronegative. The sequencing input was PBMCs. Here the chain combines TRBV7-2 and TRBJ2-1; 10 junctional bases match TRBD2. The CDR3 loop reads CASSSYASGSYEQFF. The DNA reads as follows: TGTGCCAGCAGCTCGTACGCTAGCGGGAGTTATGAGCAGTTCTTC.